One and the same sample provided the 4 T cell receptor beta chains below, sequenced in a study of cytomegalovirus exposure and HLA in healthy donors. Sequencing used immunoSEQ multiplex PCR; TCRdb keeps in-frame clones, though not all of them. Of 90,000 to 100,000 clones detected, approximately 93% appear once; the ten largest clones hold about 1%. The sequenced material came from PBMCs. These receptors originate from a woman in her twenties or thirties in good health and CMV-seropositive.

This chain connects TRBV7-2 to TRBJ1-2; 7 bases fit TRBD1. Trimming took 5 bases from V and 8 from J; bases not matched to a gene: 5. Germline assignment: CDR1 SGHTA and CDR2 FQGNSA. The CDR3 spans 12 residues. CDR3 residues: CASSSNRGGYTF. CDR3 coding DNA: TGTGCCAGCAGCAGCAACAGGGGCGGCTACACCTTC.

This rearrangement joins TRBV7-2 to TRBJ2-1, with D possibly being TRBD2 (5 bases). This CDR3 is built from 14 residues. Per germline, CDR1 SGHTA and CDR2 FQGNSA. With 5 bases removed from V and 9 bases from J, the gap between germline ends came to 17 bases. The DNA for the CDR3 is TGTGCCAGCAGCAGGAGAGGGCCCGAAGGTGAGCAGTTCTTC. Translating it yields CASSRRGPEGEQFF.

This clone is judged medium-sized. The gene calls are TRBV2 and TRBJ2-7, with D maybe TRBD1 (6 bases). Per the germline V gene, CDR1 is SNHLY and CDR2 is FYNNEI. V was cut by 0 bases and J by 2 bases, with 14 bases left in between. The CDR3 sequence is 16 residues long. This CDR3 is CASSEASRGHAYEQYF. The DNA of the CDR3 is TGTGCCAGCAGTGAAGCGTCCAGGGGCCACGCCTACGAGCAGTACTTC.

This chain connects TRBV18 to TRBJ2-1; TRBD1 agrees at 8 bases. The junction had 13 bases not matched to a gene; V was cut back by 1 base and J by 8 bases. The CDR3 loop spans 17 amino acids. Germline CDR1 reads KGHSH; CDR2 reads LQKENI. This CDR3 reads CASSPLSRTGYSDEQFF. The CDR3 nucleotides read TGTGCCAGCTCACCACTATCCCGGACAGGGTATTCAGATGAGCAGTTCTTC.